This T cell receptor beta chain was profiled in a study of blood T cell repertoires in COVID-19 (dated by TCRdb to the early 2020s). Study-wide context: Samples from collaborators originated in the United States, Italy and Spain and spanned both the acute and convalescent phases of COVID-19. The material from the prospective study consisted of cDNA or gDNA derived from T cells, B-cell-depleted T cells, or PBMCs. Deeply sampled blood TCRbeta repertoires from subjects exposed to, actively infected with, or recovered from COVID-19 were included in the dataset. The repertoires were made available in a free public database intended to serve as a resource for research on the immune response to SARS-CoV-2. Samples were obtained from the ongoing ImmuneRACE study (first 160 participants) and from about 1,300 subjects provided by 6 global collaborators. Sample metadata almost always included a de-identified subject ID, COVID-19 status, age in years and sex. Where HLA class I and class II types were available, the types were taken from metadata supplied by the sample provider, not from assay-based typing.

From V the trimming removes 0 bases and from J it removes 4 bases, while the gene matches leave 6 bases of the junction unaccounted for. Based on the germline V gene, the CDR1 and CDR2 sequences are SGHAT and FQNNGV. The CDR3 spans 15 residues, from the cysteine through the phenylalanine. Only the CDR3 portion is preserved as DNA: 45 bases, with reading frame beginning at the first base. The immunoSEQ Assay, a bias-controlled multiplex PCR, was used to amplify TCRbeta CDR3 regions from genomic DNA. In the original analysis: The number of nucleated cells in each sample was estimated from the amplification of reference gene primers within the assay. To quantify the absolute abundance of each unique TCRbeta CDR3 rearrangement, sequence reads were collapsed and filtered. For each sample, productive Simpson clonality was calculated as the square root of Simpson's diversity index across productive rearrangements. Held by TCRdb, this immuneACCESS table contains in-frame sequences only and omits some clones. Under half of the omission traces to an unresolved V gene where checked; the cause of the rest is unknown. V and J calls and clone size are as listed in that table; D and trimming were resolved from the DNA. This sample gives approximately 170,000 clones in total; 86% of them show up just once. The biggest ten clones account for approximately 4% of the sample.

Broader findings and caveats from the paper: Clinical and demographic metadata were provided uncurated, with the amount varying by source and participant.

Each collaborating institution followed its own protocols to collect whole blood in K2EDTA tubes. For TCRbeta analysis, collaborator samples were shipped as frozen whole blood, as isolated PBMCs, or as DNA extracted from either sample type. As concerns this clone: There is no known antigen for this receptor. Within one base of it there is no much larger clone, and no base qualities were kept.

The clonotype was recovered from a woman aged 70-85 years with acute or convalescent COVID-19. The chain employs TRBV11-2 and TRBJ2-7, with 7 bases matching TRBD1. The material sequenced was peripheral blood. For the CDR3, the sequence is CASSLERTGAYEQYF. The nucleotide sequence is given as TGTGCCAGCAGCTTAGAGAGAACAGGGGCGTACGAGCAGTACTTC.